The clone carrying this TCR beta chain occurred many times. As yet, its antigen is unknown. TCRdb processed the 5' RACE reads anew with MiXCR; each CDR3 protein has one entry. The data contain about 230,000 distinct CDR3 sequences, 8% to 9% of them seen just once; the ten biggest clones take up roughly 4.9%. The data stem from a study of CD8 T cells in ankylosing spondylitis. The study, taken as a whole, reports: A TCR beta motif of eight or nine highly homologous variants seemed to mark ankylosing spondylitis blood. Some motif variants were previously reported in reactive arthritis synovial fluid and blood.

Germline V CDR1 and CDR2: MNHEY, SMNVEV (reference sequence). V lost 2 bases and J lost 3, with 11 bases in between. The CDR3 has 15 residues. This clonotype was obtained from a female donor with ankylosing spondylitis or in good health (not recorded which). Material: blood, either unsorted or a sorted T cell fraction (not recorded which). The V and J genes are TRBV27 and TRBJ2-4; unclear D gene. CDR3 loop: CASSLRERNKNIQYF. The CDR3 region has the DNA TGTGCCAGCAGTTTAAGAGAGAGAAACAAAAACATTCAGTACTTC.